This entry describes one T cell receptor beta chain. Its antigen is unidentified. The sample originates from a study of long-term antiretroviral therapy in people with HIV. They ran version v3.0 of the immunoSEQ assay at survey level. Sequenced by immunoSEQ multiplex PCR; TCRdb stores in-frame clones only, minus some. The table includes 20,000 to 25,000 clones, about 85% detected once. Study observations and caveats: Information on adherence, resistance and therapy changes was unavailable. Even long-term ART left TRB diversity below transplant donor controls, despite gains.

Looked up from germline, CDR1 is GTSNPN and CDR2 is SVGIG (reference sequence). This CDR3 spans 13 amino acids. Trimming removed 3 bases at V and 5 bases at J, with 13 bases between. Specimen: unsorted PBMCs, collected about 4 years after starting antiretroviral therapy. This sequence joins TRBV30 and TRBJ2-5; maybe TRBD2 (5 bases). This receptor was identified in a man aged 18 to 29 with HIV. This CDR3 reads CAWSGGLWETQYF. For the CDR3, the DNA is TGTGCCTGGAGCGGCGGGCTTTGGGAGACCCAGTACTTC.